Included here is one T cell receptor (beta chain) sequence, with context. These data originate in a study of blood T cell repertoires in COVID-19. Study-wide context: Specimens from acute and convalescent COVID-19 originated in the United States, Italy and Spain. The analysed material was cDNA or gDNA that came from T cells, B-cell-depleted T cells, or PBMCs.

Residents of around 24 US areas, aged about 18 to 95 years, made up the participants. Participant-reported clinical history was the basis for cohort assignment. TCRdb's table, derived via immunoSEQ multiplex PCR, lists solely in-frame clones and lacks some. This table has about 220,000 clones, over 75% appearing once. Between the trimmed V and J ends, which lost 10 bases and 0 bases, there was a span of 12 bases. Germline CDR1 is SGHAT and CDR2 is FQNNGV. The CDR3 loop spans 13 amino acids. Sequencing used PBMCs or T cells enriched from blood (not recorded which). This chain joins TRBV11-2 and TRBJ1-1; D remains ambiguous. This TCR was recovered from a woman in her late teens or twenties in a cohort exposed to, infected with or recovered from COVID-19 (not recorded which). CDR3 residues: CATTKIMNTEAFF. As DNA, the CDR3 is TGTGCCACTACGAAGATTATGAACACTGAAGCTTTCTTT.